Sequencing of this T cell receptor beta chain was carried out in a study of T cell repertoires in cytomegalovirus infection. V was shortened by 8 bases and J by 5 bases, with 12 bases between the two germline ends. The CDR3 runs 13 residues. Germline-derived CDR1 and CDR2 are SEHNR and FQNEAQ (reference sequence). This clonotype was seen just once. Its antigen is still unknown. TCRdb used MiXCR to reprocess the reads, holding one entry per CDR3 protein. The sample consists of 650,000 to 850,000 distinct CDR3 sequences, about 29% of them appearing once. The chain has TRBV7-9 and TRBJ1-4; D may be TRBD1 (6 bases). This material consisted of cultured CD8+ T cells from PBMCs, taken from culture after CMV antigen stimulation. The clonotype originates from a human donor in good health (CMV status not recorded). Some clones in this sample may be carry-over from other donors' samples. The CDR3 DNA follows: TGTGCCAGCGGAGGACAGCTAAATGAAAAACTGTTTTTT. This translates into CASGGQLNEKLFF.